This is a list of T cell receptor beta chains from one sample in a study of Ad26.COV2.S vaccination and SARS-CoV-2 variants. Sequencing was performed with immunoSEQ multiplex PCR; in TCRdb, only in-frame clones are kept and a portion is missing. The sample yields about 370,000 clones, roughly nine tenths seen once. Specimen: peripheral blood, collected in a trial of Ad26.COV2.S vaccine versus placebo. These receptor sequences come from a person between 18 and 59 years old who received the Ad26.COV2.S COVID-19 vaccine or a placebo. CDR3s include the opening cysteine and the closing phenylalanine or tryptophan. D genes are given only for firm matches. For some rows the clone size is stated as once, few or many, or as a class when expanded; others skip it.

D	size	V	J	DNA	CDR3
.	.	TRBV11-2	TRBJ1-2	TGTGCCAGCAGCTTAGACCTACTTAACTATGGCTACACCTTC	CASSLDLLNYGYTF
TRBD2	.	TRBV27	TRBJ2-6	TGTGCCAGCAAATTAGCGGGGGCGAGCTCTGGGGCCAACGTCCTGACTTTC	CASKLAGASSGANVLTF
TRBD1	.	TRBV3-1/TRBV3-2	TRBJ1-2	TGTGCCAGCAGCCCGGAGAGACAGGGCGGAGGCTACACCTTC	CASSPERQGGGYTF
.	once	TRBV10-1	TRBJ2-5	TGCGCCAGCAGTGAGTCCCGGGGGGCCAGCGAGACCCAGTACTTC	CASSESRGASETQYF
TRBD2	.	TRBV7-2	TRBJ2-3	TGTGCCAGCAGCCGCCCGACTAGCGGGGGGGACACAGATACGCAGTATTTT	CASSRPTSGGDTDTQYF
.	.	TRBV4-1	TRBJ2-5	TGCGCCAGCAGCCAAGAGCCGCAGGAATTCCAAGAGACCCAGTACTTC	CASSQEPQEFQETQYF
TRBD1	.	TRBV7-8	TRBJ1-3	TGTGCCAGCAGCGCAGGGGGGAGGGGAAACACCATATATTTT	CASSAGGRGNTIYF
TRBD1	.	TRBV19	TRBJ1-1	TGTGCCAGTAGCAGCCTGACAGGGACGGTGAACACTGAAGCTTTCTTT	CASSSLTGTVNTEAFF
.	once	TRBV7-2	TRBJ2-7	TGTGCCAGCAGCTTAAATTGGGTCACCTACGAGCAGTACTTC	CASSLNWVTYEQYF
.	.	TRBV5-4	TRBJ2-3	TGTGCCAGCAGCTTGTCGCAGAACACAGATACGCAGTATTTT	CASSLSQNTDTQYF
TRBD1	.	TRBV6-5	TRBJ2-5	TGTGCCAGCAGTTTACAGGGGGAACTAGGAGAGACCCAGTACTTC	CASSLQGELGETQYF
.	.	TRBV7-9	TRBJ1-2	TGTGCCAGCAGCTTAGAACGGAATAACTATGGCTACACCTTC	CASSLERNNYGYTF
.	.	TRBV6-5	TRBJ1-5	TGTGCCAGCAGACGGGACGTTGATCAGCCCCAGCATTTT	CASRRDVDQPQHF
.	.	TRBV3-1/TRBV3-2	TRBJ2-3	TGTGCCAGCAGCCAAGACGTCAGAGATACGCAGTATTTT	CASSQDVRDTQYF
TRBD1	.	TRBV10-3	TRBJ1-2	TGTGCCATCAGGTTTGGGACAGGGGAGGGCGATGGCTACACCTTC	CAIRFGTGEGDGYTF
.	.	TRBV3-1/TRBV3-2	TRBJ1-3	TGTGCCAGCAGCCAAGCCGCCCAGCCAGGCCATTTTGGAAACACCATATATTTT	CASSQAAQPGHFGNTIYF
.	.	TRBV6-5	TRBJ1-1	TGTGCCAGCATACAGGTTTTGAACACTGAAGCTTTCTTT	CASIQVLNTEAFF
.	.	TRBV28	TRBJ2-7	TGTGCCAGCAGTTTACCCACAGGGACCGCCTACGAGCAGTACTTC	CASSLPTGTAYEQYF
.	.	TRBV6-5	TRBJ2-7	TGTGCCAGCAATACCCGGGTGGCCTACGAGCAGTACTTC	CASNTRVAYEQYF
.	.	TRBV10-3	TRBJ2-7	TGTGCCATCAGTGAGTCGCGAGAGCAGTACTTC	CAISESREQYF
.	.	TRBV18	TRBJ1-5	TGTGCCAGCTCACCGCGGGGAAGCAGCAATCAGCCCCAGCATTTT	CASSPRGSSNQPQHF
.	.	TRBV6-1	TRBJ1-3	TGTGCCAGCAGTGAAGTTTGGAGCTCTGGAAACACCATATATTTT	CASSEVWSSGNTIYF
TRBD2	.	TRBV29-1	TRBJ2-7	TGCAGCGTCCGGGAGGGCCCAGGCTACGAGCAGTACTTC	CSVREGPGYEQYF
.	.	TRBV6-5	TRBJ1-1	TGTGCCAGCAGTTACGGGGGGGATTCTCGGAGAGAAGCTTTCTTT	CASSYGGDSRREAFF
.	.	TRBV4-3	TRBJ1-3	TGCGCCAGCAGCCCCCGGCGGCCGGAACTGAGGACTAGCTCTGGAAACACCATATATTTT	CASSPRRPELRTSSGNTIYF
.	.	TRBV3-1/TRBV3-2	TRBJ1-6	TGTGCCAGCAGCCAAGTTACCAATTCACCCCTCCACTTT	CASSQVTNSPLHF
.	.	TRBV4-3	TRBJ1-4	TGCGCCAGCAGCCAAGGAATTGAAAAACTGTTTTTT	CASSQGIEKLFF
.	.	TRBV4-1	TRBJ2-1	TGCGCCAGCAGCCCCCGGGGACGGGAGCAGTTCTTC	CASSPRGREQFF
.	few	TRBV4-1	TRBJ1-6	TGCGCCAGCAGCTGGGGGGGGCGCAAATCACCCCTCCACTTT	CASSWGGRKSPLHF
.	.	TRBV7-2	TRBJ2-3	TGTGCCAGCAGCCTCACCGGACTACCGAACACAGATACGCAGTATTTT	CASSLTGLPNTDTQYF
.	.	TRBV7-9	TRBJ1-1	TGTGCCAGCAGCTTATCCCCTTCGGGAGTGAACACTGAAGCTTTCTTT	CASSLSPSGVNTEAFF
.	.	TRBV5-1	TRBJ2-5	TGCGCCAGCAGCTCCAACCAAGAGACCCAGTACTTC	CASSSNQETQYF
.	.	TRBV2	TRBJ1-2	TGTGCCAGCGCAGGGGTATATGGCTACACCTTC	CASAGVYGYTF
.	.	TRBV6-2/TRBV6-3	TRBJ2-1	TGTGCCAGCAGTTACTCGAGTGATGACAGCGGACCAAACTACAATGAGCAGTTCTTC	CASSYSSDDSGPNYNEQFF
TRBD2	.	TRBV15	TRBJ2-1	TGTGCCACCAGCAGAGACGGGGGGACCTACAATGAGCAGTTCTTC	CATSRDGGTYNEQFF
.	.	TRBV6-2/TRBV6-3	TRBJ2-7	TGTGCCAGCAGTTATAACGGCGAGCAGTACTTC	CASSYNGEQYF
.	.	TRBV4-1	TRBJ2-3	TGCGCCAGCAGCCAAAACCGGGGGACAGATACGCAGTATTTT	CASSQNRGTDTQYF
.	.	TRBV3-1/TRBV3-2	TRBJ1-2	TGTGCCAGCAGCCCTACAGGGCTCTATGGCTACACCTTC	CASSPTGLYGYTF
TRBD1	.	TRBV19	TRBJ1-5	TGTGCCAGTAGGAGGACAGGGCTACATAGCAATCAGCCCCAGCATTTT	CASRRTGLHSNQPQHF
.	.	TRBV11-3	TRBJ2-5	TGTGCCAGCAGCCCCGGACGAACCTTCCAAGAGACCCAGTACTTC	CASSPGRTFQETQYF
.	.	TRBV9	TRBJ1-1	TGTGCCAGCAGCCCACACCCGAACACTGAAGCTTTCTTT	CASSPHPNTEAFF
.	.	TRBV7-8	TRBJ1-6	TGTGCCAGCAGCGTCCGAGCTCGCTCACCCCTCCACTTT	CASSVRARSPLHF
TRBD1	once	TRBV9	TRBJ2-2	TGTGCCAGCAGCGTGGGTGGGACAGCAGGGACCGGGGAGCTGTTTTTT	CASSVGGTAGTGELFF
.	.	TRBV7-9	TRBJ2-1	TGTGCCAGCAGCTTAGGCTACAATGAGCAGTTCTTC	CASSLGYNEQFF
.	.	TRBV7-9	TRBJ1-1	TGTGCCAGCAGCTTAGGCGGGGGATGGGACACTGAAGCTTTCTTT	CASSLGGGWDTEAFF
.	.	TRBV11-1	TRBJ1-1	TGTGCCAGCAGCTTTGAGGGAACTGAAGCTTTCTTT	CASSFEGTEAFF
.	few	TRBV7-8	TRBJ1-2	TGTGCCAGCAGCTTAGCTCCCCGCGGGAGCAACTATGGCTACACCTTC	CASSLAPRGSNYGYTF
.	.	TRBV5-8	TRBJ2-1	TGTGCCAGCCCGTCGAGGCCCTACAATGAGCAGTTCTTC	CASPSRPYNEQFF
.	.	TRBV13	TRBJ2-5	TGTGCCAGCAGCTCGGGGGAGGGGGATACCCAAGAGACCCAGTACTTC	CASSSGEGDTQETQYF
.	.	TRBV5-1	TRBJ2-1	TGCGCCAGCAGCCCCGGTGATGAACAGGGCAACAATGAGCAGTTCTTC	CASSPGDEQGNNEQFF
.	once	TRBV3-1/TRBV3-2	TRBJ2-7	TGTGCCAGCAGCCAAGAAGGGAGTTACGAGCAGTACTTC	CASSQEGSYEQYF
TRBD1	once	TRBV7-2	TRBJ2-7	TGTGCCAGCAGCCGCCGTACCGGGACAGGGCTCACCGAGCAGTACTTC	CASSRRTGTGLTEQYF
TRBD1	.	TRBV5-4	TRBJ2-5	TGTGCCAGCAGCGATAAGGACAGGGACGAGACCCAGTACTTC	CASSDKDRDETQYF